The 23 T cell receptor beta chains below come from one sample, sequenced in a study of blood T cell repertoires in COVID-19. Measured with immunoSEQ multiplex PCR; TCRdb has only the in-frame clones, and not every one. The table lists around 50,000 clones, about nine tenths of them singletons. The material sequenced was peripheral blood. The receptors originated from a human donor in a cohort sampled during active COVID-19.

The chain carries TRBV6-1 and TRBJ1-2; weak D call: TRBD1 (6 bases). CDR3 size: 14 residues. V was shortened by 3 bases and J by 4 bases, with 12 bases between the two germline ends. Germline V gene lookup returns CDR1 MNHNS and CDR2 SASEGT. This chain's CDR3 is CASSDVGGFYGYTF. As DNA, the CDR3 is TGTGCCAGCAGTGATGTTGGGGGCTTCTATGGCTACACCTTC.

The chain links TRBV4-2 to TRBJ1-3, with D unresolved. Trimming took off 0 bases at V and 0 bases at J, with 6 bases between the two ends. This CDR3 contains 15 residues. The V gene's germline CDR1 is LGHNA and CDR2 YNFKEQ. DNA of the CDR3: TGTGCCAGCAGCCAAGATCGAGTCTCTGGAAACACCATATATTTT. Amino acid sequence: CASSQDRVSGNTIYF.

The CDR3 reads CASSSGQRDYEQYF. CDR3 nucleotide sequence: TGCGCCAGCAGCTCAGGGCAAAGGGACTACGAGCAGTACTTC. The chain links TRBV5-1 to TRBJ2-7; D is possibly TRBD1 (5 bases). Germline V gives CDR1 SGHRS, CDR2 YFSETQ. Trimming took 3 bases from V and 3 from J, leaving 13 bases between them. This CDR3 comprises 14 residues. Variable domain in full (rest from reference TRBV5-1 and TRBJ2-7): KAGVTQTPRYLIKTRGQQVTLSCSPISGHRSVSWYQQTPGQGLQFLFEYFSETQRNKGNFPGRFSGRQFSNSRSEMNVSTLELGDSALYLCASSSGQRDYEQYFGPGTRLTVT.

The rearrangement links TRBV28 to TRBJ1-6, with D possibly matching TRBD1 (5 bases). V lost 2 bases, J lost 14 bases, and 16 bases lay in between. Per the germline V gene, CDR1 is MDHEN and CDR2 is SYDVKM. The CDR3 extends over 14 amino acids. The CDR3 sequence: CASSLPGRGVTLHF. The CDR3 DNA is TGTGCCAGCAGTTTACCAGGGCGTGGGGTCACCCTCCACTTT.

The V and J genes are TRBV28 and TRBJ1-2; 8 bases are shared with TRBD1. The CDR3 is 14 residues long. CDR1 is MDHEN and CDR2 is SYDVKM in the germline V gene. Trimming cost V 5 bases and J 7 bases; bases outside gene matches: 9. The CDR3 spells CASSPETGVVGYTF. CDR3 sequence (DNA): TGTGCCAGCAGTCCCGAGACAGGGGTGGTTGGCTACACCTTC.

The gene calls are TRBV7-9 and TRBJ2-5, with 13 bases matching TRBD2. The CDR3 has 17 residues. Germline CDR1 SEHNR, CDR2 FQNEAQ (reference sequence). Losses at the gene ends were 5 bases for V and 1 base for J; bases not matched to a gene: 7. The CDR3 here is CASSNSGLAGTQETQYF. The CDR3 region has the DNA TGTGCCAGCAGCAATTCGGGACTAGCGGGGACCCAAGAGACCCAGTACTTC.

The chain employs TRBV9 and TRBJ2-1, with TRBD1 identical over 7 bases. CDR3 length equals 16 residues. The germline V gene has CDR1 SGDLS and CDR2 YYNGEE. The V and J ends lost 1 base and 0 bases, in that order; junction bases with no gene match: 4. The CDR3 is CASSVSRDSSYNEQFF. The CDR3 bases are TGTGCCAGCAGCGTATCTCGGGACAGCTCCTACAATGAGCAGTTCTTC.

CDR3 amino acids: CSVANPRTTVPDTQYF. The CDR3 region has the DNA TGCAGCGTTGCTAATCCAAGGACTACCGTCCCAGATACGCAGTATTTT. The genes are TRBV29-1 and TRBJ2-3, with D perhaps TRBD2 (6 bases). Germline V CDR1 and CDR2: SQVTM, ANQGSEA. V was shortened by 4 bases and J by 4 bases, with 21 bases between the two germline ends. The CDR3 loop spans 16 amino acids.

V and J are TRBV6-6 and TRBJ2-7, with D perhaps TRBD2 (6 bases). V was shortened by 4 bases and J by 3 bases, with 16 bases between the two germline ends. Per germline, CDR1 MNHNY and CDR2 SVGAGI (reference sequence). The CDR3 spans 15 residues. The CDR3 DNA is TGTGCCAGCAGTTCCGGGAGTAAGTCTGTCTACGAGCAGTACTTC. Amino acid sequence: CASSSGSKSVYEQYF.

The rearrangement uses TRBV14 and TRBJ1-2; D is ambiguous. The CDR3 is 13 amino acids. The germline V gene encodes CDR1 SGHDN and CDR2 FVKESK. Trimming shortened V by 1 base and J by 7 bases, and 10 bases separated the two germline ends. As DNA, the CDR3 is TGTGCCAGCAGCCAAGTAAATGCGGCTGGCTACACCTTC. Its translation is CASSQVNAAGYTF.

The V gene is TRBV2, the J gene TRBJ1-4; TRBD1 might be the D (5 bases). With 5 bases removed from V and 3 bases from J, the gap between germline ends came to 16 bases. The CDR3 has 16 residues. CDR1 is SNHLY and CDR2 is FYNNEI in the germline V gene. CDR3 nucleotides: TGTGCCAGCAGTACGGGGGGTATTACGGCTAATGAAAAACTGTTTTTT. Protein sequence: CASSTGGITANEKLFF.

The count of this clone is one. The V and J genes are TRBV6-2 or TRBV6-3 and TRBJ2-7; TRBD1 might be the D (5 bases). Trimming shortened V by 5 bases and J by 3 bases, and 11 bases separated the two germline ends. The CDR3 runs 13 residues. In germline, CDR1 is MNHEY, CDR2 SVGEGT. The CDR3 loop reads CASSHETDYEQYF. CDR3 bases: TGTGCCAGCAGTCACGAGACAGACTACGAGCAGTACTTC.

This clone has a single count. This rearrangement joins TRBV24-1 to TRBJ2-3; 15 nucleotides align to TRBD2. V shed 5 bases and J 5 bases; nucleotides not matched to a gene: 13. Germline CDR1 and CDR2: KGHDR and SFDVKD. This CDR3 is built from 19 residues. CDR3 sequence reads: CATSGGLAGGSVCGDTQYF. The CDR3 DNA is TGTGCCACCAGTGGGGGACTAGCGGGAGGTTCTGTTTGCGGAGATACGCAGTATTTT.

The CDR3 DNA reads TGTGCCAGCAGCCAATCGCAGGGGCAGCCCCAGCATTTT. Residues: CASSQSQGQPQHF. V is TRBV3-1 (or the pseudogene TRBV3-2) and J is TRBJ1-5; D perhaps matches TRBD1 (6 bases). Per the germline V gene, CDR1 is LGHDT and CDR2 is YNNKEL (reference sequence). Trimming stripped 2 bases from V and 7 bases from J, with 9 bases between. This CDR3 contains 13 residues.

V and J are TRBV4-1 and TRBJ2-5, with 7 nucleotides matching TRBD2. V trimming: 3 bases; J trimming: 2 bases; junction bases outside the gene matches: 9. This CDR3 has 16 amino acids. Germline V lookup: CDR1 MGHRA, CDR2 YSYEKL. CDR3 nucleotide sequence: TGCGCCAGCAGCCAGCCGGGAAAGCGGGATCAAGAGACCCAGTACTTC. The encoded protein is CASSQPGKRDQETQYF.

This chain uses TRBV7-2 with TRBJ1-3; 9 positions match TRBD1. The CDR3 totals 15 residues. CDR1 is SGHTA, CDR2 FQGNSA, per germline. The V segment lost 1 base and the J segment 2 bases; nucleotides outside the gene matches: 0. CDR3 bases: TGTGCCAGCAGCTTAGGGACAGGGGCTGGAAACACCATATATTTT. It is translated as CASSLGTGAGNTIYF.

In DNA form, the CDR3 reads TGTGCCAGCAGCGAACAGGGGGGAAACACTGAAGCTTTCTTT. Translating gives CASSEQGGNTEAFF. The chain recombines TRBV7-3 with TRBJ1-1, with 8 bases lining up with TRBD1. Germline lookup yields CDR1 SGHTA and CDR2 FQGTGA. The CDR3 covers 14 residues. The V and J ends lost 5 bases and 2 bases, in that order; junction bases with no gene match: 4. Full variable domain (outside the CDR3, taken from reference TRBV7-3 and TRBJ1-1): GAGVSQTPSNKVTEKGKYVELRCDPISGHTALYWYRQSLGQGPEFLIYFQGTGAADDSGLPNDRFFAVRPEGSVSTLKIQRTERGDSAVYLCASSEQGGNTEAFFGQGTRLTVV.

The chain carries TRBV3-1 (or the pseudogene TRBV3-2) and TRBJ1-3; no clear D gene. V was shortened by 2 bases and J by 4 bases, with 9 bases between the two germline ends. The CDR3 sequence is 14 residues long. Germline CDR1 and CDR2: LGHDT and YNNKEL (reference sequence). CDR3 bases: TGTGCCAGCAGCCAACCGGGGTGGGGAAACACCATATATTTT. It yields the protein CASSQPGWGNTIYF.

The chain joins TRBV25-1 to TRBJ2-1, with unresolved D. This CDR3 has 12 amino acids. Per germline, CDR1 MGHDK and CDR2 SYGVNS. The V end was cut by 3 bases, the J end by 6 bases, with 6 bases between. The CDR3 DNA sequence: TGTGCCAGCAGTGACTTGTTCAATGAGCAGTTCTTC. It encodes CASSDLFNEQFF. The entire variable domain, with the rest obtained from reference TRBV25-1 and TRBJ2-1, is as follows: EADIYQTPRYLVIGTGKKITLECSQTMGHDKMYWYQQDPGMELHLIHYSYGVNSTEKGDLSSESTVSRIRTEHFPLTLESARPSHTSQYLCASSDLFNEQFFGPGTRLTVL.

The chain couples TRBV19 to TRBJ2-1; 7 nucleotides agree with TRBD1. The germline gives CDR1 LNHDA, CDR2 SQIVND (reference sequence). V shed 5 bases and J 8 bases; nucleotides not matched to a gene: 15. The CDR3 loop spans 16 amino acids. DNA of the CDR3: TGTGCCAGTAGTCCCCGACAGGGTTTTGCAAATGATGAGCAGTTCTTC. Translating it yields CASSPRQGFANDEQFF.

The chain joins TRBV27 to TRBJ2-7; 11 bases are shared with TRBD2. This CDR3 contains 16 residues. V lost 4 bases to trimming and J lost 3 bases; unmatched junction nucleotides: 8. Germline values: CDR1 MNHEY, CDR2 SMNVEV (reference sequence). Written as DNA, the CDR3 is TGTGCCAGCAGTTCCGGGACTAGCGGCGCGTACTACGAGCAGTACTTC. It yields the protein CASSSGTSGAYYEQYF.

The chain carries TRBV7-3 and TRBJ2-1; D call uncertain. The CDR3 is 15 amino acids. Germline loops: CDR1 SGHTA, CDR2 FQGTGA. V shed 3 bases and J shed 5 bases, with 14 bases lying between them. DNA of the CDR3: TGTGCCAGCAGCTTGGTCGCAGGTCTGAACAATGAGCAGTTCTTC. This encodes CASSLVAGLNNEQFF.

The gene calls are TRBV5-6 and TRBJ2-3, with TRBD2 identical over 8 bases. J lost 3 bases, V lost 4 bases, and 13 bases had no gene match. The germline V gene encodes CDR1 SGHDT and CDR2 YYEEEE. CDR3 length: 17 amino acids. CDR3 DNA: TGTGCCAGCAGCGGGGGTCATCGGAGCGGGAGAACAGATACGCAGTATTTT. As protein: CASSGGHRSGRTDTQYF.